Listed below are T cell receptor beta chains from one sample, sequenced in a study of response to subunit inactivated influenza vaccine. TCRdb fed the RT-PCR reads into MiXCR, producing one record per CDR3 protein. The sample includes fewer than 600,000 distinct CDR3 sequences, 7.2% of them seen just once. The sample here was PBMCs from blood, taken about 24 months after vaccination. The receptors were sampled from a man between 50 and 69 years old who received an inactivated influenza vaccine. CDR3s include the opening cysteine and the closing phenylalanine or tryptophan. D genes are given only for firm matches. Size is omitted from some rows. Given values are once, few, many or a class for expanded clones.

v_gene	d_gene	abundance	j_gene	CDR3aa	CDR3nt
TRBV5-1	TRBD1	-	TRBJ2-7	CASSSGTENEQYF	TGCGCCAGCAGCTCCGGGACAGAGAACGAGCAGTACTTC
TRBV11-2	TRBD1	-	TRBJ1-6	CASSLMGQGALGSPLHF	TGTGCCAGCAGTTTGATGGGACAGGGGGCATTGGGTTCACCCCTCCACTTT
TRBV12-3/TRBV12-4	-	few	TRBJ2-1	CASSRLFNEQFF	TGTGCCAGCAGTCGACTTTTTAATGAGCAGTTCTTC
TRBV4-3	-	-	TRBJ2-1	CASSQVWGSSYNEQFF	TGCGCCAGCAGCCAAGTGTGGGGGAGCTCCTACAATGAGCAGTTCTTC
TRBV3-1	TRBD1	many	TRBJ2-2	CASSEGQYTGELFF	TGTGCCAGCAGCGAGGGACAGTACACCGGGGAGCTGTTTTTT
TRBV5-1	TRBD1	few	TRBJ1-1	CASSFGQGGEAFF	TGCGCCAGCAGCTTCGGACAGGGGGGTGAAGCTTTCTTT
TRBV7-2	-	few	TRBJ2-7	CASSPYQGTDEQYF	TGTGCCAGCAGCCCATATCAGGGGACCGACGAGCAGTACTTC
TRBV6-2/TRBV6-3	-	many	TRBJ2-1	CASSYLGTENEQFF	TGTGCCAGCAGTTATCTCGGGACGGAGAATGAGCAGTTCTTC
TRBV12-3/TRBV12-4	TRBD1	-	TRBJ1-6	CASRVDRGNSPLHF	TGTGCCAGCAGGGTCGACAGGGGAAATTCACCCCTCCACTTT
TRBV5-1	TRBD1	many	TRBJ1-1	CASCTGASTEAFF	TGCGCCAGCTGTACAGGGGCGTCCACTGAAGCTTTCTTT
TRBV7-2	-	many	TRBJ2-7	CASSLGVGLYEQYF	TGTGCCAGCAGCTTAGGTGTAGGGCTCTACGAGCAGTACTTC
TRBV7-2	-	-	TRBJ2-7	CASSHGTYNYEQYF	TGTGCCAGCAGCCACGGGACCTATAACTACGAGCAGTACTTC
TRBV4-3	-	-	TRBJ1-5	CASSQDLWGRPQHF	TGCGCCAGCAGCCAAGATCTATGGGGGCGGCCCCAGCATTTT
TRBV29-1	TRBD2	-	TRBJ2-7	CSVDFGLGRKEQYF	TGCAGCGTTGATTTCGGACTAGGACGTAAGGAGCAGTACTTC